This TCR beta chain was obtained from a study of CD8 T cells in ankylosing spondylitis. The study's findings and limits: Earlier studies detected some motif variants in reactive arthritis synovial fluid and blood. Seemingly distinctive of ankylosing spondylitis blood was a TCR beta motif formed by eight highly homologous variants. With a CD8+ phenotype, disease-linked clones were relatively rare in peripheral blood. As reported, disease-linked clones showed significant enrichment in matched ankylosing spondylitis synovial fluid.

The CDR3 totals 17 residues. Germline CDR1 and CDR2: ENHRY and SYGVKD. The germline V and J ends were trimmed by 3 bases and 6 bases, with 21 bases remaining between them. This clonotype was counted many times. Antigen: not known. TCRdb passed the 5' RACE reads through MiXCR, listing each CDR3 protein once. Of 200,000 to 250,000 distinct CDR3 sequences in the sample, roughly 6.6% were seen once. The sample taken for sequencing was blood, either unsorted or a sorted T cell fraction (not recorded which). The chain uses TRBV10-3 and TRBJ2-1; D possibly corresponds to TRBD2 (5 bases). This sequence originates from a male donor with ankylosing spondylitis. The CDR3 reads CAISDLVDGRNGNEQFF. CDR3 sequence (DNA): TGTGCCATCAGTGACCTCGTTGATGGGAGAAACGGCAATGAGCAGTTCTTC.